This T cell receptor (beta chain) was recovered during a study of cytomegalovirus exposure and HLA in healthy donors. Regarding the study as a whole: The listing of roughly 160 TCR beta chains classed them as cytomegalovirus-associated.

PCR employed 60 Vbeta and 13 Jbeta primers. Original analysis: About 11 million of some 80 million unique TCR beta chains were shared, per a later count. TCRdb's copy holds only in-frame clones and misses some; the assay was immunoSEQ multiplex PCR. The DNA was the basis for D and trimming; V, J and clone size are from that table. The repertoire consists of some 150,000 clones, with approximately 88% occurring once and the leading ten covering approximately 0.85%. The CDR3 has 14 amino acids. Germline V gene data show CDR1 as SGHRS and CDR2 as YFSETQ. V dropped 5 bases and J dropped 7; count of bases not matched to a gene: 5. A word on this clone: What it recognizes is unknown.

This TCR came from a woman in her thirties in good health and CMV-seronegative. The chain uses TRBV5-1 and TRBJ1-6; 8 bases are shared with TRBD1. Sequenced: PBMCs. CDR3 sequence (DNA): TGCGCCAGCAGGACGGGACAGGAGAATTCACCCCTCCACTTT. Its protein product is CASRTGQENSPLHF. Drawing the rest from reference TRBV5-1 and TRBJ1-6, the complete variable domain is KAGVTQTPRYLIKTRGQQVTLSCSPISGHRSVSWYQQTPGQGLQFLFEYFSETQRNKGNFPGRFSGRQFSNSRSEMNVSTLELGDSALYLCASRTGQENSPLHFGNGTRLTVT.